This T cell receptor (beta chain) emerged from a study of T cells after yellow fever vaccination. Regarding the study as a whole: Subsequent to the booster, the majority of primary-vaccination clones reappeared (about 97% CD4, roughly 90% CD8). Weaker, the secondary response peaked sooner, at day 5 versus 15. A minor fraction of clonotypes spanned both CD4 and CD8 compartments.

Template switching by 5'RACE produced TCR cDNA, adding a universal primer site and UMIs. Each CDR3 protein is one row after TCRdb ran MiXCR on the 5' RACE reads. The sample carries roughly 100,000 distinct CDR3 sequences, about 8.8% recorded once. This CDR3 has 17 residues. Germline CDR1 and CDR2: MGHRA and YSYEKL. After removal of 1 base from V and 3 bases from J, the junction contained 7 bases not matched to a gene. This clonotype was observed a few times. The chain recombines TRBV4-1 with TRBJ1-5; 9 bases agree with TRBD1. Sample: CD8+ T cells not binding an NS4B(214-222) dextramer, sorted from PBMCs, taken less than 16 days after the first yellow fever vaccination. This sequence was found in a man between 18 and 35 years old who received the YFV17D yellow fever vaccine. This CDR3 reads CASSQARDRDYNQPQHF. In DNA form, the CDR3 reads TGCGCCAGCAGCCAAGCCCGGGACAGGGACTACAATCAGCCCCAGCATTTT.